Each of the 14 T cell receptor beta chains below was sequenced from the same sample in a study of response to subunit inactivated influenza vaccine. TCRdb recomputed calls from the RT-PCR reads with MiXCR, one row per CDR3 protein. This sample yields hundreds of thousands of distinct CDR3 sequences, of which around 25% are seen a single time; 1.5% to 2% belongs to the top ten. The sequences come from CD4+ T cells sorted from PBMCs, collected around 5 days after vaccination. These receptors came from a man aged 50-59 years who received an inactivated influenza vaccine.

This clonotype was seen ten or more times. This chain uses TRBV29-1 with TRBJ1-5; D is uncertain. V gave up 6 bases and J gave up 4 bases, with 10 bases separating them. Germline V CDR1 and CDR2: SQVTM, ANQGSEA. The CDR3 loop spans 12 amino acids. CDR3 in amino acids: CSVLSANQPQHF. The CDR3 DNA reads TGCAGCGTCCTCAGCGCTAATCAGCCCCAGCATTTT.

Details on this clonotype: With a much larger clone just one base away, this may be a read error. The chain is built from TRBV29-1 and TRBJ1-1, with D maybe TRBD1 (5 bases). V lost 4 bases and J 4 bases, leaving 7 bases between the germline ends. Germline V gives CDR1 SQVTM, CDR2 ANQGSEA. The CDR3 spans 11 residues. Here the CDR3 DNA reads TGCAGCGTTGTGGGGACCACTGAAGCTTTCTTT. Translation: CSVVGTTEAFF.

J is TRBJ2-3 and V is TRBV30; TRBD1 matches at 9 bases. Germline V CDR1 and CDR2: GTSNPN, SVGIG (reference sequence). The CDR3 runs 18 residues. V was clipped by 1 base and J by 0 bases; unmatched bases: 11. The CDR3 sequence: CAWSAELSGQGSTDTQYF. The DNA for the CDR3 is TGTGCCTGGAGTGCCGAACTCTCCGGACAGGGGAGCACAGATACGCAGTATTTT.

The CDR3 spells CATSDLIYEQYF. The CDR3 DNA sequence: TGTGCCACCAGTGATTTGATCTACGAGCAGTACTTC. The chain employs TRBV24-1 and TRBJ2-7; D ambiguous. The CDR3 extends over 12 amino acids. Germline V gene sequence: CDR1 KGHDR, CDR2 SFDVKD. Trimming took off 0 bases at V and 3 bases at J, with 2 bases between the two ends.

The chain uses TRBV28 and TRBJ2-1; D is unresolved. The ends were cut back, 5 bases at V and 0 bases at J, with 8 bases in the middle. There are 14 residues in the CDR3. The V gene's germline CDR1 is MDHEN and CDR2 SYDVKM. The CDR3 DNA is TGTGCCAGCAGTCAGACAAGCTCCTACAATGAGCAGTTCTTC. Its protein is CASSQTSSYNEQFF.

This clonotype was observed a single time. The gene calls are TRBV6-5 and TRBJ2-7; TRBD1 matches 8 bases. With 2 bases clipped from V and 4 bases from J, the junction kept 7 bases outside the gene matches. Germline CDR1 MNHEY, CDR2 SVGAGI. This CDR3 has 15 residues. CDR3 sequence (DNA): TGTGCCAGCAGTTACACGGACAGGGTTGGGTACGAGCAGTACTTC. As protein: CASSYTDRVGYEQYF.

This clonotype was counted between two and nine times. The rearrangement joins TRBV7-6 to TRBJ2-7; the D gene is possibly TRBD2 (6 bases). Germline V gene data show CDR1 as SGHVS and CDR2 as FNYEAQ. V was shortened by 3 bases and J by 4 bases, with 16 bases between the two germline ends. The CDR3 is 15 residues long. The CDR3 loop is CASSFTEGQRYEQYF. CDR3 in DNA: TGTGCCAGCAGCTTCACGGAGGGCCAAAGGTACGAGCAGTACTTC.

V and J are TRBV25-1 and TRBJ2-3; 8 bases are shared with TRBD1. Germline CDR1 reads MGHDK; CDR2 reads SYGVNS. The CDR3 has 15 residues. The J segment lost 0 bases and the V segment lost 5 bases, leaving 4 bases of the junction unmatched. The CDR3 region has the DNA TGTGCCAGCAGTAATCAGGGGGCGAGCACAGATACGCAGTATTTT. As protein: CASSNQGASTDTQYF.

This clonotype was seen a handful of times. The V and J genes are TRBV5-1 and TRBJ2-3; D possibly corresponds to TRBD1 (6 bases). CDR1 is SGHRS and CDR2 is YFSETQ in the germline V gene. The CDR3 spans 16 residues. Trimming took off 4 bases at V and 5 bases at J, with 20 bases between the two ends. DNA for the CDR3: TGCGCCAGCAGCCCGGACAGTCAGCACTATTTAGATACGCAGTATTTT. Its translation is CASSPDSQHYLDTQYF.

This clonotype was counted only a few times. The chain combines TRBV7-9 with TRBJ1-2, with D unclear. V gave up 4 bases and J gave up 7 bases, with 10 bases separating them. The CDR3 runs 12 residues. Germline lookup yields CDR1 SEHNR and CDR2 FQNEAQ (reference sequence). CDR3 coding DNA: TGTGCCAGCAGCTCCTGGGCCCCTGGCTACACCTTC. Protein sequence: CASSSWAPGYTF. The full variable domain, in which reference TRBV7-9 and TRBJ1-2 provide the parts outside the CDR3, is DTGVSQNPRHKITKRGQNVTFRCDPISEHNRLYWYRQTLGQGPEFLTYFQNEAQLEKSRLLSDRFSAERPKGSFSTLEIQRTEQGDSAMYLCASSSWAPGYTFGSGTRLTVV.

This clonotype was counted between two and nine times. The V and J genes are TRBV10-3 and TRBJ2-5; 9 nucleotides align to TRBD2. Germline-derived CDR1 and CDR2 are ENHRY and SYGVKD. Germline trimming cut 5 bases from V and 4 bases from J; bases unmatched to any gene: 2. The CDR3 covers 13 residues. DNA for the CDR3: TGTGCCATCAGTAGCGGGAGGACAGAGACCCAGTACTTC. Its translation: CAISSGRTETQYF.

V and J are TRBV4-1 and TRBJ2-7; weak D call: TRBD1 (6 bases). Per the germline V gene, CDR1 is MGHRA and CDR2 is YSYEKL. This CDR3 spans 16 amino acids. V was shortened by 4 bases and J by 0 bases, with 16 bases between the two germline ends. The CDR3 spells CASSPGTTRSSYEQYF. The CDR3 DNA follows: TGCGCCAGCAGCCCTGGGACAACTCGAAGCTCCTACGAGCAGTACTTC.

This clonotype was found a few times. V usage is TRBV7-9 and J usage is TRBJ1-2, with D hard to call. The CDR3 covers 13 residues. Trimming took 1 base from V and 8 from J, leaving 11 bases between them. Germline assignment: CDR1 SEHNR and CDR2 FQNEAQ (reference sequence). CDR3 sequence reads: CASSLEVAGGYTF. The CDR3 region has the DNA TGTGCCAGCAGCTTAGAAGTCGCCGGGGGCTACACCTTC.

This clonotype has more than one count but fewer than ten. J is TRBJ2-1 and V is TRBV29-1; 9 nucleotides agree with TRBD2. Per germline, CDR1 SQVTM and CDR2 ANQGSEA. V shed 4 bases, J shed 8 bases, and the junction held 9 bases outside the gene matches. CDR3 size: 14 residues. Here the CDR3 reads CSVVVRGGRYEQFF. The CDR3 coding sequence is TGCAGCGTTGTTGTGCGGGGGGGCCGATATGAGCAGTTCTTC.